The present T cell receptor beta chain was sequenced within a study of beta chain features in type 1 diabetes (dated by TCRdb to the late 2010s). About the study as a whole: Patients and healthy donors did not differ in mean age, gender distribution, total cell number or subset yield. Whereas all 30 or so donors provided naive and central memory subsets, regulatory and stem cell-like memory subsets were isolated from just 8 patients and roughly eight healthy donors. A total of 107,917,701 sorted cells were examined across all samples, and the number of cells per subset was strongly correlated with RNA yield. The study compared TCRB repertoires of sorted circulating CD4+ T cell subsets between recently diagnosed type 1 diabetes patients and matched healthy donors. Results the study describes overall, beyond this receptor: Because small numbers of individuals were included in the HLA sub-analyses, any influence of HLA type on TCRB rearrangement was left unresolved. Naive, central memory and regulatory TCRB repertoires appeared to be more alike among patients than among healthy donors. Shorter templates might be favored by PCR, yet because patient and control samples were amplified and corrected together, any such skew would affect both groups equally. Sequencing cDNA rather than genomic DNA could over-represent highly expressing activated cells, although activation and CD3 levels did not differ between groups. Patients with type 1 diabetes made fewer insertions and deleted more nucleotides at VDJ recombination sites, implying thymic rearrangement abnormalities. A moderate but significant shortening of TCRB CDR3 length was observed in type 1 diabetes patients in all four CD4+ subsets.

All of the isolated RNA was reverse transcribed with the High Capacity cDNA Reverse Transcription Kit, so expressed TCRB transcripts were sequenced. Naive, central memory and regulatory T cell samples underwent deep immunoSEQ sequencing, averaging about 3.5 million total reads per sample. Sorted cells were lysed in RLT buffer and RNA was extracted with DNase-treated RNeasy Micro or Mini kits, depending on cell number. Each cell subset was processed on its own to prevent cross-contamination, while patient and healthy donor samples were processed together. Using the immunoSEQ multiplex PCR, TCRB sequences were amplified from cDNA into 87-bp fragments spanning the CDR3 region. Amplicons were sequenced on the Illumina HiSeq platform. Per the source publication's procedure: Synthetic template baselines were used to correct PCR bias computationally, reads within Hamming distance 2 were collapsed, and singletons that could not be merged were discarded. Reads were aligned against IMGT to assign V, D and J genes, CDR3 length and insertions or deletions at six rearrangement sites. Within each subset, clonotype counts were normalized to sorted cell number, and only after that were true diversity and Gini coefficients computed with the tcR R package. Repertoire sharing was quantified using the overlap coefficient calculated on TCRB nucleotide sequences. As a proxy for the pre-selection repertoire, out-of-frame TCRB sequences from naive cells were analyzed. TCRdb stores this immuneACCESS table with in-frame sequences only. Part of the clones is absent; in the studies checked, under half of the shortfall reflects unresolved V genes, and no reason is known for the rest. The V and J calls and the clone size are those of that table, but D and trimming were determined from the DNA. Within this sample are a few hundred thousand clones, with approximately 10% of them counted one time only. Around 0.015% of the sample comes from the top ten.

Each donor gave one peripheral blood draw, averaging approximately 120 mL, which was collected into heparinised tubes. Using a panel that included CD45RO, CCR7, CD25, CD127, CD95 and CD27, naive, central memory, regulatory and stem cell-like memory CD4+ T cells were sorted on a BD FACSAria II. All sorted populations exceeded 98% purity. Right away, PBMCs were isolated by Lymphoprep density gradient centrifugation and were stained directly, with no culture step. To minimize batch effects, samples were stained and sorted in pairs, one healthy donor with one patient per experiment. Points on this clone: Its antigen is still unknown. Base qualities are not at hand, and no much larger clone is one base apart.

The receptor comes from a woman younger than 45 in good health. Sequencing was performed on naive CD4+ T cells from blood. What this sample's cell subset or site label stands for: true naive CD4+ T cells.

The CDR3 reads CAWAGTGGPNSNQPQHF. The DNA reads as follows: TGTGCCTGGGCCGGGACAGGGGGACCGAATAGCAATCAGCCCCAGCATTTT. The chain uses TRBV30 and TRBJ1-5, with 11 central nucleotides matching TRBD1. From V the trimming removes 5 bases and from J it removes 0 bases, while the gene matches leave 9 bases of the junction unaccounted for. Taken from cysteine to phenylalanine, the CDR3 has 17 residues. Of the read, only the CDR3 DNA is kept; its 51 bases are in frame from base 1. CDR1 GTSNPN and CDR2 SVGIG are derived from the germline V gene (reference sequence).